This TCR beta chain was identified during a study of vaccination and CD4 T cells after COVID-19. Study results and caveats: Spike mono-reactivity marked 304 of 307 vaccine-specific clones in convalescent patients.

Scientists ran DNA taken from cultured CD4+ T cells through the Oncomine TCR Beta short-read assay for sequencing. TCRdb re-derived calls from the PCR reads in MiXCR, one entry per CDR3 protein. Among fewer than 15,000 distinct CDR3 sequences, less than 45% were seen once, and the ten largest hold roughly 8.3%. This clonotype was detected only a few times. The target antigen is unknown. The germline V gene has CDR1 DFQATT and CDR2 SNEGSKA (reference sequence). The CDR3 contains 15 residues. V shed 0 bases, J shed 5 bases, and the junction held 6 bases outside the gene matches. As for treatment: roughly nine-day PBMC culture with coronavirus spike peptide pools or control peptides (ViraFEST assay). Antigen-specific T cell expansion with peptide pools preceded TCR sequencing in the ViraFEST approach.

The sequenced sample was CD4+ T cells from blood, cultured in vitro, obtained after SARS-CoV-2 vaccination. The V and J genes are TRBV20-1 and TRBJ2-3, with 9 positions matching TRBD1. This receptor was obtained from a human donor who had recovered from COVID-19. The CDR3 spells CSARDGTGKKDTQYF. The DNA of the CDR3 is TGCAGTGCTAGAGACGGGACAGGGAAGAAAGATACGCAGTATTTT.